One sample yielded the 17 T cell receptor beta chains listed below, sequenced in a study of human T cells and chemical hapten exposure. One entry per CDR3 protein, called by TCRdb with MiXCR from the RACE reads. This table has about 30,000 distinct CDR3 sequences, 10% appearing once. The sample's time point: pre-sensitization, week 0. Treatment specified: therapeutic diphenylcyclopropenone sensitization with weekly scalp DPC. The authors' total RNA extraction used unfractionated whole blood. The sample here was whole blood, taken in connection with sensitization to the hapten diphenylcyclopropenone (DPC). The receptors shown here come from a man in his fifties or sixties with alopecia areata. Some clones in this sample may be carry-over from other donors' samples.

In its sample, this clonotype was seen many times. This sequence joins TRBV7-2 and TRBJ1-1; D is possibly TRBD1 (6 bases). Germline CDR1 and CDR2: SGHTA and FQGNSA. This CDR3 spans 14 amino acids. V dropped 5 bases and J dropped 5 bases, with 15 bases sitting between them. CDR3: CASSGEGEGTEAFF. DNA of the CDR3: TGTGCCAGCAGCGGGGAGGGGGAAGGAACTGAAGCTTTCTTT.

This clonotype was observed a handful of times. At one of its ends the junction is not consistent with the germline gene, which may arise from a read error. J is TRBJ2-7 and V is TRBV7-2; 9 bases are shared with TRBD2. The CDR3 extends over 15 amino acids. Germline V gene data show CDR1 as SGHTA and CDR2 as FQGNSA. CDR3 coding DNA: TGTGCCAGCAGCTTAGACGGGGCCCTGCCGGGACTAGCTTTCTTC. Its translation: CASSLDGALPGLAFF.

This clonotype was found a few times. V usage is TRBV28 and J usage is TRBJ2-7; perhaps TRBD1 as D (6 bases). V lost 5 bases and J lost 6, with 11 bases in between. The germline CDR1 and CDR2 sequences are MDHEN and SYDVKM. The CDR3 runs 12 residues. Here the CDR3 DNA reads TGTGCCAGCAGTCAACAGGGTATCGAGCAGTACTTC. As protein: CASSQQGIEQYF.

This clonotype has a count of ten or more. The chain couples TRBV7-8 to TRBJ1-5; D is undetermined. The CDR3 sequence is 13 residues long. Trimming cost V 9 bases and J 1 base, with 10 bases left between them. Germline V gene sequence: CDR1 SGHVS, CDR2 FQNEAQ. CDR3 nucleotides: TGTGCCAGTTCGAGCTGGAGCAATCAGCCCCAGCATTTT. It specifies CASSSWSNQPQHF.

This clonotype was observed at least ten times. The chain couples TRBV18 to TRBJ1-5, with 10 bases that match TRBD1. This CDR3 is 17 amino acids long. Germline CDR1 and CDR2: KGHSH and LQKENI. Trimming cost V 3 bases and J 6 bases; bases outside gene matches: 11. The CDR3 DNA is TGTGCCAGCTCACCTACTAGCCCGGGACAGGGGATTCAGCCCCAGCATTTT. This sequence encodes CASSPTSPGQGIQPQHF.

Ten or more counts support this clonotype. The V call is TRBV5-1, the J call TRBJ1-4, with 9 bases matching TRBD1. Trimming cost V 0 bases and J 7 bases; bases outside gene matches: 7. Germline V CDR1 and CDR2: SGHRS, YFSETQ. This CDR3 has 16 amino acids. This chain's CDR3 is CASSLEGQGDGEKLFF. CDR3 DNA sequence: TGCGCCAGCAGCTTGGAGGGACAGGGAGACGGTGAAAAACTGTTTTTT.

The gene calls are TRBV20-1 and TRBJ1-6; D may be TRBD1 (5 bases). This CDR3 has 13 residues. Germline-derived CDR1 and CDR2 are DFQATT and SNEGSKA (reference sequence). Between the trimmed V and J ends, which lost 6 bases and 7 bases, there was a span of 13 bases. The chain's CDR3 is CSATGTSNSPLHF. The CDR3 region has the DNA TGCAGTGCCACCGGGACTTCAAATTCACCCCTCCACTTT.

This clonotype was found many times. In nucleotides, the CDR3 is TGTGCCAGCAGCCAGGACAGCTACGAGCAGTACTTC. Amino acid sequence: CASSQDSYEQYF. V is TRBV11-2 and J is TRBJ2-7; tentatively, D is TRBD1 (6 bases). The length of the CDR3 is 12 residues. Germline-derived CDR1 and CDR2 are SGHAT and FQNNGV. V gave up 5 bases and J gave up 3 bases, with 8 bases separating them.

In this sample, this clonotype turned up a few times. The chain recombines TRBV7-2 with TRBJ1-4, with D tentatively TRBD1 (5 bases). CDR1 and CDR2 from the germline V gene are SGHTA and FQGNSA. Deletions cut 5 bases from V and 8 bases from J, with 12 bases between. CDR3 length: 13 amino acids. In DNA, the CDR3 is TGTGCCAGCAGCCTCCGGGGGGTCGAAAAACTGTTTTTT. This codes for CASSLRGVEKLFF.

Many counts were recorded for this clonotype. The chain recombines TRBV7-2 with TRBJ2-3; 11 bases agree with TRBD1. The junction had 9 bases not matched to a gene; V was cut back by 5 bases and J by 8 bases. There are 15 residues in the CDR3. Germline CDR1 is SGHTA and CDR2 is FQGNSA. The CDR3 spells CASSTGTGGRGTQYF. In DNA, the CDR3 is TGTGCCAGCAGCACAGGGACAGGGGGTCGGGGTACGCAGTATTTT.

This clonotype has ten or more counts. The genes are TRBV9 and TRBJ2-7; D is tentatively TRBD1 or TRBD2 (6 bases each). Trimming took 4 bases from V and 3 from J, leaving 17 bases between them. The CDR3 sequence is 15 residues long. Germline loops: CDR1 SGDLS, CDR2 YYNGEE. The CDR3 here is CASSPQGSSDYEQYF. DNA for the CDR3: TGTGCCAGCAGCCCGCAGGGGTCTAGCGACTACGAGCAGTACTTC.

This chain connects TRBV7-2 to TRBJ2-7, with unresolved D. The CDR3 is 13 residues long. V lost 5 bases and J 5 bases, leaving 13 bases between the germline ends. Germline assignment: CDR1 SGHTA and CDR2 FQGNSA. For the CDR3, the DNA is TGTGCCAGCAGCCATAAGGCAGGCAACGAGCAGTACTTC. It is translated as CASSHKAGNEQYF. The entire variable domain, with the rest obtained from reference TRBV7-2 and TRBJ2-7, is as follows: GAGVSQSPSNKVTEKGKDVELRCDPISGHTALYWYRQSLGQGLEFLIYFQGNSAPDKSGLPSDRFSAERTGGSVSTLTIQRTQQEDSAVYLCASSHKAGNEQYFGPGTRLTVT.

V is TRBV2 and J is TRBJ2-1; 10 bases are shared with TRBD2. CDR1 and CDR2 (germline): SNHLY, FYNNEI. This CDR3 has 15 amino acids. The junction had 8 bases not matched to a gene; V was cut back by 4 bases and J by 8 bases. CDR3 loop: CASSGTSGNVYEQFF. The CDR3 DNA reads TGTGCCAGCAGTGGAACTAGCGGGAACGTCTATGAGCAGTTCTTC. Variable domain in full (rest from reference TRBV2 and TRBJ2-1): EPEVTQTPSHQVTQMGQEVILRCVPISNHLYFYWYRQILGQKVEFLVSFYNNEISEKSEIFDDQFSVERPDGSNFTLKIRSTKLEDSAMYFCASSGTSGNVYEQFFGPGTRLTVL.

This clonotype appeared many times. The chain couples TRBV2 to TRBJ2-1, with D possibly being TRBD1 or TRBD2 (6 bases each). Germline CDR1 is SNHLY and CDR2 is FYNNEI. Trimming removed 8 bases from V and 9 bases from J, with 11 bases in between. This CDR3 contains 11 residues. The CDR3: CASVGGAEQFF. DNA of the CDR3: TGTGCCAGCGTCGGGGGCGCTGAGCAGTTCTTC.

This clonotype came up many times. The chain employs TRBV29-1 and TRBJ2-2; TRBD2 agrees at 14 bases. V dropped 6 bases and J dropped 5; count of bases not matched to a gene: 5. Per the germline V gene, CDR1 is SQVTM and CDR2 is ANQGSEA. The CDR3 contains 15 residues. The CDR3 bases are TGCAGCGTCCCCGGGACTAGCGGGAGAACCGGGGAGCTGTTTTTT. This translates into CSVPGTSGRTGELFF.

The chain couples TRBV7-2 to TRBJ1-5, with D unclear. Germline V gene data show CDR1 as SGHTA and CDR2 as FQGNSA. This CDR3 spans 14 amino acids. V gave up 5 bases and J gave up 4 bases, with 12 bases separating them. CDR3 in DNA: TGTGCCAGCAGCCCAGGACCGGGGAATCAGCCCCAGCATTTT. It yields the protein CASSPGPGNQPQHF.

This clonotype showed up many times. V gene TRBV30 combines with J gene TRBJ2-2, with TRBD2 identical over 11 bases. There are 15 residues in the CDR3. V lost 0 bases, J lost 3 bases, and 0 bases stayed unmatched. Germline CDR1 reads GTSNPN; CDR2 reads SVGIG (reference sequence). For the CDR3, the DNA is TGTGCCTGGAGTGTACTAGCGGGAGACACCGGGGAGCTGTTTTTT. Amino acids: CAWSVLAGDTGELFF.